The 10 T cell receptor beta chains reported below all come from one sample, sequenced in a study of blood T cells in healthy people across ages. The authors ran a second PCR of 7 to 11 cycles using a sample-barcoded 5' primer and a J-beta primer mix. TCRdb reprocessed the 5' RACE reads via MiXCR and lists one record per CDR3 protein. The sample lists 910,000 or so distinct CDR3 sequences, 51% occurring once. The sequenced material came from blood. These TCRs come from a woman in her sixties in good health.

This clonotype was seen a single time. The junction departs from the called germline gene at one end, perhaps through a read error. This chain joins TRBV7-9 and TRBJ2-3; the match to TRBD1 covers 10 bases. From germline, CDR1 is SEHNR and CDR2 FQNEAQ (reference sequence). This CDR3 is 14 amino acids long. The CDR3 DNA sequence: TGTGCCTGGTCCCGGGACAGGGGCACAGAGACGCAGAATTTT. Translated: CAWSRDRGTETQNF.

This CDR3 is CASSLVLSVTSYEQYF. CDR3 bases: TGTGCCAGCAGCTTAGTCCTCTCAGTGACTTCCTACGAGCAGTACTTC. The rearrangement joins TRBV7-9 to TRBJ2-7; D not certain. Trimming stripped 1 base from V and 1 base from J, with 14 bases between. The germline CDR1 and CDR2 sequences are SEHNR and FQNEAQ (reference sequence). CDR3 size: 16 residues.

The rearrangement joins TRBV4-3 to TRBJ2-3, with a possible D match to TRBD1 (6 bases). Germline V gives CDR1 LGHNA, CDR2 YSLEER. Trimming stripped 4 bases from V and 2 bases from J, with 13 bases between. The CDR3 loop spans 15 amino acids. The CDR3 coding sequence is TGCGCCAGCAGCCCTGGGACAACCAACACAGATACGCAGTATTTT. Protein: CASSPGTTNTDTQYF.

This clonotype came up a few times. The genes are TRBV29-1 and TRBJ2-3; 10 bases align to TRBD2. There are 15 residues in the CDR3. V shed 5 bases, J shed 5 bases, and the junction held 10 bases outside the gene matches. CDR1 and CDR2 from the germline V gene are SQVTM and ANQGSEA. The DNA for the CDR3 is TGCAGCGTTCCCTCTAGCGGGAGCTGGGGAGATACGCAGTATTTT. Translated: CSVPSSGSWGDTQYF.

This chain uses TRBV4-1 with TRBJ2-7; D may correspond to TRBD1 or TRBD2 (5 bases each). The CDR3 contains 15 residues. The V end was cut by 0 bases, the J end by 2 bases, with 11 bases between. The germline CDR1 and CDR2 sequences are MGHRA and YSYEKL. CDR3 in DNA: TGCGCCAGCAGCCAAGAAGCCGGGACGACCTACGAGCAGTACTTC. Translated, it gives CASSQEAGTTYEQYF.

This clonotype appeared once. CDR3: CSGTTGDGADTQYF. In DNA, the CDR3 is TGCAGCGGTACGACAGGGGATGGTGCAGATACGCAGTATTTT. The chain is built from TRBV29-1 and TRBJ2-3; the match to TRBD1 covers 8 bases. J lost 4 bases, V lost 7 bases, and 10 bases had no gene match. The CDR3 consists of 14 residues. Germline assignment: CDR1 SQVTM and CDR2 ANQGSEA.

This clonotype was found once. V gene TRBV27 combines with J gene TRBJ2-1; 9 bases are shared with TRBD2. CDR3 length equals 14 residues. The ends lost 9 bases at V and 8 bases at J; junction bases unmatched: 11. Germline values: CDR1 MNHEY, CDR2 SMNVEV (reference sequence). This chain's CDR3 is CASSPAGGGHEQFF. DNA for the CDR3: TGTGCCAGTTCCCCCGCGGGAGGGGGTCATGAGCAGTTCTTC.

The chain links TRBV7-8 to TRBJ2-7; no firm D call. The CDR3 length is 13 residues. V was clipped by 3 bases and J by 2 bases, with 8 bases between them. Germline lookup yields CDR1 SGHVS and CDR2 FQNEAQ. The CDR3 loop is CASSLIRTYEQYF. The CDR3, as DNA: TGTGCCAGCAGCTTGATCCGCACCTACGAGCAGTACTTC.

The chain combines TRBV6-6 with TRBJ2-1, with 10 bases fitting TRBD1. V shed 8 bases, J shed 5 bases, and the junction held 3 bases outside the gene matches. The CDR3 spans 13 residues. In germline, CDR1 is MNHNY, CDR2 SVGAGI (reference sequence). The CDR3 loop reads CASGTGANNEQFF. Written as DNA, the CDR3 is TGTGCCAGCGGGACAGGGGCCAACAATGAGCAGTTCTTC.

The genes are TRBV29-1 and TRBJ2-3, with 10 bases aligning to TRBD1. Per germline, CDR1 SQVTM and CDR2 ANQGSEA. The CDR3 covers 14 residues. Trimming took 8 bases from V and 3 from J; bases not matched to a gene: 8. In DNA, the CDR3 is TGCAGCCCCCTGACAGGGGGCAGGACAGATACGCAGTATTTT. Translating gives CSPLTGGRTDTQYF.